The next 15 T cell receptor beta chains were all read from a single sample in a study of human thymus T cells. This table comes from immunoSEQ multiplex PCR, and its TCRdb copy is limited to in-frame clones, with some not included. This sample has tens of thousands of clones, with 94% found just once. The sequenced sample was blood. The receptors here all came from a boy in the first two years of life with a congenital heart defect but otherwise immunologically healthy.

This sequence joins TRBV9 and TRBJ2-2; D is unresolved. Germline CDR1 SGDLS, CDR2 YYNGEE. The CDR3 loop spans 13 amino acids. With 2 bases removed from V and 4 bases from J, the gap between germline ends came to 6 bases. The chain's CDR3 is CASSVFGTGELFF. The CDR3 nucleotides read TGTGCCAGCAGCGTCTTCGGCACCGGGGAGCTGTTTTTT.

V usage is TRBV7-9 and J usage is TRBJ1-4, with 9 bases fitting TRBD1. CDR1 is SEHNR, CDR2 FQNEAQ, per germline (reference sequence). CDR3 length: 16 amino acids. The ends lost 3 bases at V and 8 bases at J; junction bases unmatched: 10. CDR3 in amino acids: CASSFDRDREDEKLFF. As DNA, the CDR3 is TGTGCCAGCAGCTTTGACCGGGACAGGGAGGACGAAAAACTGTTTTTT. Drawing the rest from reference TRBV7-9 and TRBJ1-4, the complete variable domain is DTGVSQNPRHKITKRGQNVTFRCDPISEHNRLYWYRQTLGQGPEFLTYFQNEAQLEKSRLLSDRFSAERPKGSFSTLEIQRTEQGDSAMYLCASSFDRDREDEKLFFGSGTQLSVL.

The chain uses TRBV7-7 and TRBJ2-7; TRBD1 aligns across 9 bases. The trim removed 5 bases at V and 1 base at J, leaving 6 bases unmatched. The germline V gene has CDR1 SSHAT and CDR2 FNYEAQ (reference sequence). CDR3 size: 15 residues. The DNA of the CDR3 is TGTGCCAGCAGCCAAGGGACAGGGTTTTCCTACGAGCAGTACTTC. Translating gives CASSQGTGFSYEQYF.

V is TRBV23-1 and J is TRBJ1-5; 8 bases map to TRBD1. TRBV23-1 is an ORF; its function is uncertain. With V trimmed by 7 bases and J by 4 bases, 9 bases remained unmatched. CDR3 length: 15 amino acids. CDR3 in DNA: TGCGCCAGCACCCCCGGACAGGGCCGTAATCAGCCCCAGCATTTT. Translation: CASTPGQGRNQPQHF.

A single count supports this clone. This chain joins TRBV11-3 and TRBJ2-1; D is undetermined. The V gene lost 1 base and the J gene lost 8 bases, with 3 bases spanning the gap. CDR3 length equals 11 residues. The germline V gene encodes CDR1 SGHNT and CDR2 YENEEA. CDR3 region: CASSLADEQFF. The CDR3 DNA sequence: TGTGCCAGCAGCTTAGCGGATGAGCAGTTCTTC.

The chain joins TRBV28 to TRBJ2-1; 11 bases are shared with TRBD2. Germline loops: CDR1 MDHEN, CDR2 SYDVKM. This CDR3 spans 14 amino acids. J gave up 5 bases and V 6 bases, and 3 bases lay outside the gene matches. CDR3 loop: CASRLSGGDNEQFF. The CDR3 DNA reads TGTGCCAGCAGACTTAGCGGGGGGGACAATGAGCAGTTCTTC.

CDR3 nucleotides: TGTGCCAGCAGTCATAGACGTAACTCTGGAAACACCATATATTTT. Translation gives CASSHRRNSGNTIYF. V and J are TRBV6-5 and TRBJ1-3, with D unresolved. Germline V lookup: CDR1 MNHEY, CDR2 SVGAGI. V was clipped by 5 bases and J by 0 bases, with 11 bases between them. This CDR3 has 15 amino acids.

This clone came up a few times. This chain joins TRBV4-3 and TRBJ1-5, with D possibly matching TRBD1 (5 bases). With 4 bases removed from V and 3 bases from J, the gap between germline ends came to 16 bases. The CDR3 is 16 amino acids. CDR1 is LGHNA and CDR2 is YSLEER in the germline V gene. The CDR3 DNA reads TGCGCCAGCAGCCCAACTATCGGGACTAACAATCAGCCCCAGCATTTT. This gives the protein CASSPTIGTNNQPQHF.

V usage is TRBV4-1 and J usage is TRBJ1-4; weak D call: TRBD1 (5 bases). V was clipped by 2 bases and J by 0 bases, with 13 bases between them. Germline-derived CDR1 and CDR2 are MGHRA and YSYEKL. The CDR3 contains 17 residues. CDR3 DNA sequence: TGCGCCAGCAGCCAAACTCGACAGAGAACAACTAATGAAAAACTGTTTTTT. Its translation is CASSQTRQRTTNEKLFF.

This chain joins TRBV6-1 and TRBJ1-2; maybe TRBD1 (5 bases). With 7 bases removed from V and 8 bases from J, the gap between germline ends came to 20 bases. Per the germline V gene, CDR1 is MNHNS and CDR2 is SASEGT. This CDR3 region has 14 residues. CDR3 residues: CASIFGTGQTGYTF. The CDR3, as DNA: TGTGCCAGCATTTTTGGGACGGGGCAAACGGGCTACACCTTC.

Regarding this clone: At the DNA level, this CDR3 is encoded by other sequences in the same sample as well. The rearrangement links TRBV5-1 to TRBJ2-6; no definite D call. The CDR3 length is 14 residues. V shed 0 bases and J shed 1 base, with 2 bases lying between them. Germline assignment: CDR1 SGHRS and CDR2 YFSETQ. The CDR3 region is CASSLGSGANVLTF. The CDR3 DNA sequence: TGCGCCAGCAGCTTGGGGTCTGGGGCCAACGTCCTGACTTTC. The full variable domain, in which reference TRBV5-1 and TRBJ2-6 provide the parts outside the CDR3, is KAGVTQTPRYLIKTRGQQVTLSCSPISGHRSVSWYQQTPGQGLQFLFEYFSETQRNKGNFPGRFSGRQFSNSRSEMNVSTLELGDSALYLCASSLGSGANVLTFGAGSRLTVL.

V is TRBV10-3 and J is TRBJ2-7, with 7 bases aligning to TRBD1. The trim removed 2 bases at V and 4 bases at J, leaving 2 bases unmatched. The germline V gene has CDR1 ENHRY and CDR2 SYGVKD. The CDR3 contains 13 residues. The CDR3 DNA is TGTGCCATCAGTGAGGGACAGGTTTACGAGCAGTACTTC. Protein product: CAISEGQVYEQYF.

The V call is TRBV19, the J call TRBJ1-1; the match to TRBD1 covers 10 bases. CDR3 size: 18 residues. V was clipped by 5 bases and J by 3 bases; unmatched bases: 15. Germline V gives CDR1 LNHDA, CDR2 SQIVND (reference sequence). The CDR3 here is CASSPQGGQGWGDTEAFF. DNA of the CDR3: TGTGCCAGTAGTCCCCAAGGGGGACAGGGGTGGGGGGACACTGAAGCTTTCTTT.

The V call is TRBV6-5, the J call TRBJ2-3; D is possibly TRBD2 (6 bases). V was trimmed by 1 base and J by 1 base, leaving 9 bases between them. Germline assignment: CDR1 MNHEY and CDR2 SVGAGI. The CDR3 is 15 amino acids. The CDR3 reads CASSYFGGRTDTQYF. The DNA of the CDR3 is TGTGCCAGCAGTTACTTCGGGGGTCGCACAGATACGCAGTATTTT.

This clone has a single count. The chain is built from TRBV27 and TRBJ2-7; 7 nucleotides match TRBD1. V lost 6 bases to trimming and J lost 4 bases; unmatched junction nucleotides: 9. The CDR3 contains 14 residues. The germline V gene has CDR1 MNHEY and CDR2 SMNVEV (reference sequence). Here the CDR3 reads CASSLDRVFYEQYF. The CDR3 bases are TGTGCCAGCAGCCTCGACAGGGTTTTTTACGAGCAGTACTTC.